Shown below are 32 T cell receptor beta chains from a single sample sequenced in a study of blood T cell repertoires in COVID-19. TCRdb's table, derived via immunoSEQ multiplex PCR, lists solely in-frame clones and lacks some. The sample lists about 28,000 clones; 72% were seen once. The specimen sequenced was peripheral blood. All receptors derive from a boy aged 2-9 years with active or convalescent COVID-19.

The gene calls are TRBV20-1 and TRBJ2-3, with a possible D match to TRBD2 (7 bases). V was shortened by 3 bases and J by 0 bases, with 16 bases between the two germline ends. The germline V gene encodes CDR1 DFQATT and CDR2 SNEGSKA (reference sequence). The CDR3 length is 16 residues. The CDR3 here is CSASRPGGPSTDTQYF. The CDR3, as DNA: TGCAGTGCTAGTAGACCGGGGGGCCCTAGCACAGATACGCAGTATTTT.

The chain is built from TRBV5-5 and TRBJ2-1, with 11 bases that match TRBD2. The V gene end was trimmed by 0 bases and the J gene end by 5 bases; junction bases not matched to a gene: 4. The CDR3 length is 16 residues. Germline CDR1 and CDR2: SGHKS and YYEKEE (reference sequence). The CDR3 reads CASSLGTSGSHNEQFF. The CDR3 bases are TGTGCCAGCAGCTTGGGGACTAGCGGGTCTCACAATGAGCAGTTCTTC. Full variable domain (remainder filled in from reference TRBV5-5 and TRBJ2-1): DAGVTQSPTHLIKTRGQQVTLRCSPISGHKSVSWYQQVLGQGPQFIFQYYEKEERGRGNFPDRFSARQFPNYSSELNVNALLLGDSALYLCASSLGTSGSHNEQFFGPGTRLTVL.

This clone appeared once. The chain couples TRBV28 to TRBJ2-1, with D perhaps matching TRBD2 (6 bases). The CDR3 runs to 15 residues. Trimming pared 6 bases from V and 15 bases from J, leaving 27 bases between. The germline gives CDR1 MDHEN, CDR2 SYDVKM. The CDR3 coding sequence is TGTGCCAGCAGCCCCCCTGGAGGAGGGAGGTCCCCGGGGTTCTTC. This encodes CASSPPGGGRSPGFF.

The chain has TRBV29-1 and TRBJ1-3, with TRBD1 as a possible D gene (6 bases). The CDR3 covers 12 residues. The germline CDR1 and CDR2 sequences are SQVTM and ANQGSEA. V was pared by 7 bases and J by 4 bases, with 11 bases between. CDR3 amino acids: CSATGPGNTIYF. The CDR3 bases are TGCAGCGCTACAGGGCCCGGAAACACCATATATTTT.

V is TRBV28 and J is TRBJ1-5, with 12 bases that match TRBD1. The CDR3 sequence is 19 residues long. After removal of 2 bases from V and 4 bases from J, the junction contained 12 bases not matched to a gene. Germline CDR1 and CDR2: MDHEN and SYDVKM. The CDR3: CASSLVGVGTGGGNQPQHF. The CDR3 region has the DNA TGTGCCAGCAGTTTAGTCGGAGTAGGGACAGGGGGCGGGAATCAGCCCCAGCATTTT.

This clone has a handful of counts. This sequence joins TRBV5-1 and TRBJ2-5, with D possibly matching TRBD1 (5 bases). This CDR3 comprises 15 residues. Germline values: CDR1 SGHRS, CDR2 YFSETQ. Trimming took 1 base from V and 2 from J, leaving 12 bases between them. As DNA, the CDR3 is TGCGCCAGCAGCTTGAAGTCAGGGCCTCAAGAGACCCAGTACTTC. This sequence encodes CASSLKSGPQETQYF.

This clone was seen many times. The chain is built from TRBV6-5 and TRBJ1-1; 7 nucleotides align to TRBD1. V was pared by 6 bases and J by 4 bases, with 2 bases of the junction left unmatched. Looked up from germline, CDR1 is MNHEY and CDR2 is SVGAGI. The CDR3 is 12 amino acids. The DNA for the CDR3 is TGTGCCAGCAGCAGACAGGGCACTGAAGCTTTCTTT. This codes for CASSRQGTEAFF.

The CDR3 sequence: CSVRTGSVNSPLHF. CDR3 coding DNA: TGCAGCGTACGGACAGGTTCCGTCAATTCACCCCTCCACTTT. The chain has TRBV29-1 and TRBJ1-6; TRBD1 matches 7 bases. CDR3 length: 14 residues. V was clipped by 6 bases and J by 7 bases; unmatched bases: 9. CDR1 is SQVTM, CDR2 ANQGSEA, per germline.

This chain joins TRBV10-3 and TRBJ1-1, with D tentatively TRBD1 (5 bases). The CDR3 covers 13 residues. Germline V gene lookup returns CDR1 ENHRY and CDR2 SYGVKD. The ends were cut back, 6 bases at V and 5 bases at J, with 13 bases in the middle. The CDR3 bases are TGTGCCATCAGGCGGAGGGGCTTTACTGAAGCTTTCTTT. Its protein is CAIRRRGFTEAFF.

The chain links TRBV6-5 to TRBJ1-2; possible D gene TRBD1, 6 bases. This CDR3 is built from 13 residues. The V gene lost 6 bases and the J gene lost 8 bases, with 16 bases spanning the gap. The germline V gene encodes CDR1 MNHEY and CDR2 SVGAGI. CDR3 protein: CASRKTVGQGYTF. CDR3 coding DNA: TGTGCCAGCAGGAAAACAGTTGGACAGGGCTACACCTTC.

The rearrangement uses TRBV7-9 and TRBJ2-3; D unclear. Germline CDR1 SEHNR, CDR2 FQNEAQ (reference sequence). The CDR3 spans 14 residues. The V gene lost 3 bases and the J gene lost 2 bases, with 9 bases spanning the gap. The CDR3 DNA follows: TGTGCCAGCAGCTTGCTAGACCCCACAGATACGCAGTATTTT. This sequence encodes CASSLLDPTDTQYF.

This clone occurred a few times. One end of the junction does not line up with germline, which may come from a read error. V is TRBV20-1 and J is TRBJ1-1; D unclear. This CDR3 spans 11 amino acids. The germline V gene encodes CDR1 DFQATT and CDR2 SNEGSKA (reference sequence). Written as DNA, the CDR3 is TGCAGTGCTAGAGATGCCTGGAGCTTGTACTTT. The encoded protein is CSARDAWSLYF.

This clone counts as medium-sized. V usage is TRBV7-9 and J usage is TRBJ2-7; maybe TRBD2 (6 bases). The CDR3 is 14 amino acids. Trimming removed 1 base from V and 6 bases from J, with 13 bases in between. In germline, CDR1 is SEHNR, CDR2 FQNEAQ (reference sequence). This chain's CDR3 is CASSLVGTVIEQYF. The CDR3 bases are TGTGCCAGCAGCTTAGTCGGGACTGTAATCGAGCAGTACTTC.

This sequence joins TRBV11-2 and TRBJ1-4; D is perhaps TRBD1 (6 bases). Looked up from germline, CDR1 is SGHAT and CDR2 is FQNNGV. CDR3 size: 15 residues. V lost 3 bases to trimming and J lost 8 bases, with 16 bases between them. CDR3 sequence (DNA): TGTGCCAGCAGCTTCCTCAGCAGGGGAGGGGAAAAACTGTTTTTT. Its translation is CASSFLSRGGEKLFF.

This clone is judged medium-sized. This chain joins TRBV11-2 and TRBJ1-2, with D perhaps matching TRBD1 (5 bases). Germline V gene sequence: CDR1 SGHAT, CDR2 FQNNGV. Trimming pared 0 bases from V and 8 bases from J, leaving 10 bases between. The CDR3 sequence is 13 residues long. CDR3 sequence reads: CASSLDYGGGYTF. CDR3 coding DNA: TGTGCCAGCAGCTTAGATTACGGGGGAGGCTACACCTTC.

The V gene is TRBV19, the J gene TRBJ2-3; tentatively, D is TRBD2 (6 bases). V dropped 5 bases and J dropped 2 bases, with 11 bases sitting between them. This CDR3 has 14 residues. Germline lookup yields CDR1 LNHDA and CDR2 SQIVND (reference sequence). CDR3 sequence (DNA): TGTGCCAGTAGTGTGGGACTCCCCACAGATACGCAGTATTTT. It specifies CASSVGLPTDTQYF.

The genes are TRBV5-4 and TRBJ2-3, with 7 positions matching TRBD2. Looked up from germline, CDR1 is SGHNT and CDR2 is YYREEE (reference sequence). This CDR3 has 16 residues. V shed 6 bases, J shed 0 bases, and the junction held 10 bases outside the gene matches. CDR3 nucleotide sequence: TGTGCCAGCACCCAGCACGGCGGGGGAAGCACAGATACGCAGTATTTT. This gives the protein CASTQHGGGSTDTQYF.

This sequence joins TRBV5-5 and TRBJ1-1, with 9 bases identical to TRBD1. Germline V gene lookup returns CDR1 SGHKS and CDR2 YYEKEE (reference sequence). The CDR3 has 16 amino acids. V lost 3 bases to trimming and J lost 6 bases; unmatched junction nucleotides: 12. DNA for the CDR3: TGTGCCAGCAGCTGGGGCGCACAGGGGGCAAGGGCTGAAGCTTTCTTT. It yields the protein CASSWGAQGARAEAFF.

Ten or more counts support this clone. The chain uses TRBV7-9 and TRBJ1-6; a possible D gene is TRBD1 (6 bases). CDR3 length equals 16 residues. The V and J ends lost 3 bases and 6 bases respectively, with 15 bases between them. The V gene's germline CDR1 is SEHNR and CDR2 FQNEAQ (reference sequence). The chain's CDR3 is CASSFLARGPNSPLHF. In DNA form, the CDR3 reads TGTGCCAGCAGCTTTCTAGCCAGGGGCCCTAATTCACCCCTCCACTTT.

J is TRBJ1-2 and V is TRBV24-1; D is ambiguous. This CDR3 is 14 amino acids long. The V gene's germline CDR1 is KGHDR and CDR2 SFDVKD. Trimming removed 9 bases at V and 6 bases at J, with 19 bases between. The chain's CDR3 is CATRTWRALDGYTF. For the CDR3, the DNA is TGTGCCACCCGGACTTGGAGGGCTTTGGATGGCTACACCTTC.

This clone was seen only a few times. This rearrangement joins TRBV28 to TRBJ1-2; TRBD1 aligns across 10 bases. The CDR3 contains 12 residues. V trimming: 6 bases; J trimming: 8 bases; junction bases outside the gene matches: 3. Germline-derived CDR1 and CDR2 are MDHEN and SYDVKM. CDR3 sequence: CASRTGGYGYTF. DNA of the CDR3: TGTGCCAGCAGGACAGGGGGCTACGGCTACACCTTC.

The chain employs TRBV5-6 and TRBJ1-1; D is undetermined. The CDR3 is 13 amino acids. V lost 6 bases, J lost 1 base, and 10 bases lay in between. CDR1 and CDR2 from the germline V gene are SGHDT and YYEEEE. Here the CDR3 reads CASTLEGNTEAFF. For the CDR3, the DNA is TGTGCCAGCACCCTTGAGGGGAACACTGAAGCTTTCTTT.

CDR3 sequence reads: CASSLEGTPYGYTF. The CDR3 DNA reads as TGTGCCAGCAGCTTAGAAGGGACACCGTATGGCTACACCTTC. The rearrangement uses TRBV11-2 and TRBJ1-2; D might be TRBD1 (6 bases). V was shortened by 0 bases and J by 5 bases, with 10 bases between the two germline ends. Germline CDR1 is SGHAT and CDR2 is FQNNGV. The CDR3 totals 14 residues.

This clone was observed a few times. The rearrangement uses TRBV4-2 and TRBJ1-2; 7 bases are shared with TRBD1. CDR3 size: 14 residues. CDR1 is LGHNA and CDR2 is YNFKEQ in the germline V gene. The trim removed 6 bases at V and 6 bases at J, leaving 10 bases unmatched. The CDR3 region is CASSDLGTVHGYTF. CDR3 bases: TGTGCCAGCAGTGACCTTGGGACAGTCCATGGCTACACCTTC.

This rearrangement joins TRBV23-1 to TRBJ1-4; TRBD1 aligns across 8 bases. TRBV23-1 is sorted into the ORF group, with uncertain function. The CDR3 loop spans 18 amino acids. The ends lost 1 base at V and 10 bases at J; junction bases unmatched: 17. CDR3 DNA: TGCGCCAGCAGTCAATGGAGATCTGGCGGGACAGGCTTGGGAAAACTGTTTTTT. The encoded protein is CASSQWRSGGTGLGKLFF.

The rearrangement links TRBV19 to TRBJ1-5; no clear D gene. The CDR3 extends over 15 amino acids. Trimming pared 2 bases from V and 5 bases from J, leaving 13 bases between. Germline CDR1 reads LNHDA; CDR2 reads SQIVND (reference sequence). The CDR3 nucleotides are TGTGCCAGTAGTATATCCGGCCCCAGCGATCAGCCCCAGCATTTT. Encoded protein: CASSISGPSDQPQHF.

The chain joins TRBV6-6 to TRBJ1-6; TRBD1 matches at 9 bases. The germline V gene encodes CDR1 MNHNY and CDR2 SVGAGI (reference sequence). CDR3 size: 17 residues. V trimming: 5 bases; J trimming: 7 bases; junction bases outside the gene matches: 12. CDR3 nucleotide sequence: TGTGCCAGCAGTCAAAAGGGAGGGACAGGGTACAATTCACCCCTCCACTTT. It specifies CASSQKGGTGYNSPLHF.

In DNA, the CDR3 is TGTGCCAGCAGTTACTCGCCAAAAACTAGCGGGAGTATATACGAGCAGTACTTC. It specifies CASSYSPKTSGSIYEQYF. The chain combines TRBV6-2 or TRBV6-3 with TRBJ2-7; TRBD2 aligns across 11 bases. Germline CDR1 reads MNHEY; CDR2 reads SVGEGT. CDR3 length equals 18 residues. The V and J ends lost 0 bases and 4 bases, in that order; junction bases with no gene match: 11.

This clone was counted between two and nine times. The rearrangement uses TRBV28 and TRBJ1-5; D may be TRBD1 (5 bases). The germline V gene encodes CDR1 MDHEN and CDR2 SYDVKM. This CDR3 region has 14 residues. V lost 6 bases, J lost 3 bases, and 12 bases lay in between. As DNA, the CDR3 is TGTGCCAGCAGACCCCCGGGGGACAATCAGCCCCAGCATTTT. Residues: CASRPPGDNQPQHF.

The chain couples TRBV6-5 to TRBJ1-6; maybe TRBD1 (5 bases). The CDR3 is 15 amino acids. Between the trimmed V and J ends, which lost 6 bases and 10 bases, there was a span of 19 bases. CDR1 and CDR2 from the germline V gene are MNHEY and SVGAGI. The CDR3: CASRTGTLVESPLHF. The CDR3 region has the DNA TGTGCCAGCAGGACCGGGACTCTCGTTGAGTCACCCCTCCACTTT.

This clone was seen a single time. The chain carries TRBV5-1 and TRBJ2-3, with 10 bases matching TRBD1. CDR1 is SGHRS, CDR2 YFSETQ, per germline. This CDR3 comprises 19 residues. The junction had 17 bases not matched to a gene; V was cut back by 5 bases and J by 2 bases. CDR3 residues: CASRGTGAYFDSPTDTQYF. CDR3 DNA sequence: TGCGCCAGCAGGGGGACAGGGGCTTATTTCGACAGCCCCACAGATACGCAGTATTTT.

V usage is TRBV4-2 and J usage is TRBJ1-1; D call uncertain. Germline V gene lookup returns CDR1 LGHNA and CDR2 YNFKEQ. The CDR3 runs 16 residues. With 2 bases removed from V and 2 bases from J, the gap between germline ends came to 15 bases. CDR3 loop: CASSQLLAVRNTEAFF. Written as DNA, the CDR3 is TGTGCCAGCAGCCAACTCTTAGCCGTACGAAACACTGAAGCTTTCTTT.